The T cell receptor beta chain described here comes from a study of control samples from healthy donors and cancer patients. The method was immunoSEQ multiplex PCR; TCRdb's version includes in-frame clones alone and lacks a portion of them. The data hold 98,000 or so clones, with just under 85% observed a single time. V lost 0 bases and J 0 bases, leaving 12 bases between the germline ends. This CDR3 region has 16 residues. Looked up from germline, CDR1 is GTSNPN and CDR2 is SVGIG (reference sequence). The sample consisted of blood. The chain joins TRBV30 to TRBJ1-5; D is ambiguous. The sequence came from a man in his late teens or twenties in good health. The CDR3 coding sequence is TGTGCCTGGAGTGTAAATTCCCAGTCTAGCAATCAGCCCCAGCATTTT. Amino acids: CAWSVNSQSSNQPQHF.